What follows is one T cell receptor beta chain and its context. The data originate from a study of blood T cell repertoires in COVID-19. Germline CDR1 is MDHEN and CDR2 is SYDVKM. This CDR3 has 14 amino acids. The V segment lost 6 bases and the J segment 8 bases; nucleotides outside the gene matches: 9. TCRdb's table, derived via immunoSEQ multiplex PCR, lists solely in-frame clones and lacks some. Altogether 300,000 or so clones are present, 80% to 90% being singletons, with the ten largest covering roughly 4.2%. The clonotype was recovered from a woman aged 35 to 49 with acute COVID-19. Sequenced: PBMCs or T cells enriched from blood (not recorded which). The chain uses TRBV28 and TRBJ1-4; 7 bases line up with TRBD1. Here the CDR3 DNA reads TGTGCCAGCAGCTCCGACAGGGTGACGGAAAAACTGTTTTTT. Translation gives CASSSDRVTEKLFF.